This T cell receptor beta chain was sequenced in a study of blood T cell repertoires in COVID-19 (dated by TCRdb to 2020 to 2021). With respect to the entire study: Collaborator samples came from the United States, Italy and Spain and covered acute and convalescent phases of COVID-19. The prospective study material was composed of cDNA or gDNA derived from T cells, B-cell-depleted T cells, or PBMCs. Subjects who had been exposed to COVID-19, were actively infected with it, or had recovered from it provided the deeply sampled blood TCRbeta repertoires that made up the dataset. The repertoires were released in a freely available public database intended as a resource for research on the immune response to SARS-CoV-2. Samples came from the ongoing ImmuneRACE study (first 160 participants) plus 1,254 subjects from 6 global collaborators. Sample metadata almost always included a de-identified subject ID, COVID-19 status, age in years and sex. Where available, HLA class I and class II types were obtained from metadata supplied by the sample provider rather than from assay-based typing. Points the paper makes about the study in general: How much clinical and demographic metadata was included differed by source and by participant, and the metadata was provided uncurated.

Collaborating institutions collected whole blood in K2EDTA tubes following their own protocols. For TCRbeta analysis, collaborators shipped samples in one of three forms: frozen whole blood, isolated PBMCs, or DNA extracted from either of those sample types. The immunoSEQ Assay, a bias-controlled multiplex PCR, was used to amplify TCRbeta CDR3 regions from genomic DNA. The authors' pipeline ran thus. The number of nucleated cells in each sample was estimated from the amplification of reference gene primers within the assay. Sequence reads were collapsed and filtered to measure the absolute abundance of every unique TCRbeta CDR3 rearrangement. For each sample, productive Simpson clonality was calculated by taking the square root of Simpson's diversity index across productive rearrangements. TCRdb obtained this table from immuneACCESS and retained in-frame rearrangements with V and J assigned. These tables miss some clones; where compared with another copy, unresolved V genes account for less than half of the shortfall, and the remainder is unexplained. V and J calls plus clone size are reproduced from that table; the DNA served to infer D and trimming. In this sample the table shows just over 35,000 clones, approximately 78% of which occur a single time. Of the sample, 42% falls within the top ten clones.

A remark on this clone: The specificity of this receptor is unknown. No per-base quality is available; no much larger clone lies one base away.

The CDR3 spans 15 residues, from the cysteine through the phenylalanine. Solely the CDR3 DNA is kept, with 45 bases framed from the first base. CDR1 is given as GTSNPN and CDR2 as SVGIG, both from the germline V gene (reference sequence). V ends up 2 bases short and J 8 bases short, with an unmatched junction base count of 11. The TCR was taken from a human donor in a cohort sampled during active or convalescent COVID-19. The donor label of this sample is uncertain. The sample taken for sequencing was peripheral blood. Rearrangement joined TRBV30 to TRBJ1-4, with 7 central nucleotides matching TRBD1. The CDR3 reads CAWSPTGLPSEKLFF. In nucleotides, the sequence is TGTGCCTGGAGTCCGACAGGGCTCCCTTCCGAAAAACTGTTTTTT.